Below are 18 T cell receptor beta chains sequenced from a single sample in a study of tumor-infiltrating lymphocytes in oesophageal squamous cell carcinoma. From the PCR reads, TCRdb called clonotypes with MiXCR, one entry per CDR3 protein. The profile shows approximately 2,600 distinct CDR3 sequences, around 14% of them singletons. Material: esophageal tumor tissue. Receptors originate from a male donor with esophageal squamous cell carcinoma.

This clonotype ranks as medium-sized. J is TRBJ1-2 and V is TRBV6-1, with D tentatively TRBD1 (5 bases). Per germline, CDR1 MNHNS and CDR2 SASEGT. The CDR3 spans 13 residues. Trimming pared 4 bases from V and 7 bases from J, leaving 13 bases between. CDR3 DNA: TGTGCCAGCAGTGTCCGGGACCTCCTTGGCTACACCTTC. As protein: CASSVRDLLGYTF.

By sample share, this clonotype is large. The chain employs TRBV7-9 and TRBJ2-1; unclear D gene. Germline V CDR1 and CDR2: SEHNR, FQNEAQ (reference sequence). This CDR3 has 16 amino acids. Trimming took off 2 bases at V and 2 bases at J, with 13 bases between the two ends. CDR3 nucleotides: TGTGCCAGCAGCTTAAGGAGTCCCGGTCCCTACAATGAGCAGTTCTTC. Protein product: CASSLRSPGPYNEQFF.

On this clonotype: The CDR3 does not end in the conserved phenylalanine or tryptophan, so this is likely a read error. Because the CDR3's place on the DNA is in doubt, the DNA is left out and the CDR3 is given as listed by TCRdb. This chain connects TRBV6-1 to TRBJ2-5; TRBD1 is the table's D call and was not checked against the DNA. Germline CDR1 is MNHNS and CDR2 is SASEGT. Ends included, the CDR3 has 16 residues. The CDR3 spells CASTPGGDSYGYTFGS.

The table lists this clonotype with a few counts. V usage is TRBV5-1 and J usage is TRBJ2-7, with D perhaps TRBD1 (6 bases). The CDR3 extends over 14 amino acids. Germline lookup yields CDR1 SGHRS and CDR2 YFSETQ. V gave up 3 bases and J gave up 3 bases, with 13 bases separating them. The CDR3 spells CASSSRDTGYEQYF. The CDR3 DNA follows: TGCGCCAGCAGCTCCCGGGACACCGGCTACGAGCAGTACTTC.

This chain joins TRBV19 and TRBJ1-3; 10 bases are shared with TRBD1. The CDR3 has 14 residues. The germline V gene encodes CDR1 LNHDA and CDR2 SQIVND (reference sequence). V was clipped by 6 bases and J by 4 bases; unmatched bases: 3. The CDR3 protein is CASSVTGGGNTIYF. As DNA, the CDR3 is TGTGCCAGTAGCGTGACAGGGGGCGGAAACACCATATATTTT.

This clonotype was seen more than once but under ten times. Since a much larger clone is just one base distant, this may be a read error. The genes are TRBV2 and TRBJ2-5, with 7 bases fitting TRBD2. J gave up 11 bases and V 7 bases, and 19 bases lay outside the gene matches. There are 15 residues in the CDR3. Looked up from germline, CDR1 is SNHLY and CDR2 is FYNNEI. Here the CDR3 DNA reads TGTGCCAGCACCGGCCCGGGGGGATGGAGTGATGAGCAGTACTTC. As protein: CASTGPGGWSDEQYF.

This clonotype was recorded at least ten times. V is TRBV6-1 and J is TRBJ2-5; the D gene is possibly TRBD2 (5 bases). Near its end, the DNA agrees better with TRBJ2-7, so the J call may be wrong. Looked up from germline, CDR1 is MNHNS and CDR2 is SASEGT. CDR3 length: 14 residues. The CDR3 region is CASSFWQRGNEQYF. The CDR3 region has the DNA TGTGCCAGCAGTTTTTGGCAGCGAGGGAACGAGCAGTACTTC.

This clonotype has at least ten counts. The rearrangement joins TRBV10-2 to TRBJ1-5; unclear D gene. The CDR3 runs 12 residues. Germline CDR1 is WSHSY and CDR2 is SAAADI. V gave up 5 bases and J gave up 6 bases, with 8 bases separating them. The CDR3 bases are TGCGCCAGCAGTCCCCCCGGTCAGCCCCAGCATTTT. It codes for CASSPPGQPQHF.

This clonotype has at least ten counts. V is TRBV20-1 and J is TRBJ2-5; D is ambiguous. V was pared by 1 base and J by 4 bases, with 4 bases between. Germline V lookup: CDR1 DFQATT, CDR2 SNEGSKA (reference sequence). The CDR3 covers 11 residues. CDR3 loop: CSARATETQYF. CDR3 sequence (DNA): TGCAGTGCTAGAGCGACAGAGACCCAGTACTTC.

Ten or more counts support this clonotype. The gene calls are TRBV27 and TRBJ2-2; 9 bases align to TRBD1. CDR3 size: 19 residues. Germline V CDR1 and CDR2: MNHEY, SMNVEV (reference sequence). V shed 4 bases and J 0 bases; nucleotides not matched to a gene: 12. The CDR3 DNA follows: TGTGCCAGCAGTTCTGGGATTTACAGGGGGCAAGCGAACACCGGGGAGCTGTTTTTT. It translates to CASSSGIYRGQANTGELFF.

This clonotype was seen many times. The chain joins TRBV27 to TRBJ1-1; D gene unclear. Germline-derived CDR1 and CDR2 are MNHEY and SMNVEV (reference sequence). V dropped 6 bases and J dropped 6 bases, with 14 bases sitting between them. The CDR3 is 13 amino acids. This chain's CDR3 is CASSPIAAPEAFF. The CDR3 DNA follows: TGTGCCAGCAGCCCCATAGCCGCTCCTGAAGCTTTCTTT.

This clonotype has a count of ten or more. The rearrangement links TRBV11-3 to TRBJ2-3, with D uncertain. The last part of the DNA fits TRBJ2-7 better; the J call may be wrong. The CDR3 is made up of 12 amino acids. The V gene's germline CDR1 is SGHNT and CDR2 YENEEA. The CDR3 region has the DNA TGTGCCAGCAGCGCCCTCGGTAATGAGCAGTACTTC. Its protein is CASSALGNEQYF.

This clonotype has a handful of counts. This may arise from a read error, as a much more abundant clone is one base away. The rearrangement joins TRBV6-6 to TRBJ2-1, with D maybe TRBD2 (7 bases). The end of the DNA aligns better with TRBJ2-7, so the J call may be wrong. The CDR3 has 19 amino acids. In germline, CDR1 is MNHNY, CDR2 SVGAGI (reference sequence). The CDR3 sequence is CASSYFGSTRGAAYNEQYF. The DNA for the CDR3 is TGTGCCAGCAGTTACTTCGGTTCTACCCGGGGGGCCGCTTACAATGAGCAGTACTTC.

This clonotype was recorded many times. This chain links TRBV6-1 with TRBJ2-7; perhaps D is TRBD1 or TRBD2 (5 bases each). This CDR3 is built from 15 residues. Germline V gene data show CDR1 as MNHNS and CDR2 as SASEGT. Trimming shortened V by 7 bases and J by 3 bases, and 19 bases separated the two germline ends. The CDR3 sequence: CASTTGGDGLYEQYF. CDR3 in DNA: TGTGCCAGCACTACGGGTGGGGACGGCCTCTACGAGCAGTACTTC.

In its sample, this clonotype ranks as medium-sized (0.01 to 0.1%). Its ends do not fully match the called genes, so a read error is possible. The V gene is TRBV6-1, the J gene TRBJ1-2; D gene uncertain. CDR3 length: 12 amino acids. The germline CDR1 and CDR2 sequences are MNHNS and SASEGT. The CDR3 protein is CASREANYGYTF. Written as DNA, the CDR3 is TGTGCCAGCAGGGAAGCTAACTATGGCTACACCTTC.

In its sample, this clonotype was seen many times. This chain links TRBV5-8 with TRBJ2-7, with TRBD2 matching 10 bases. Germline-derived CDR1 and CDR2 are SGHTS and YDEGEE. The CDR3 runs 13 residues. V trimming: 3 bases; J trimming: 4 bases; junction bases outside the gene matches: 1. CDR3 DNA sequence: TGTGCCAGCAGCTATAGCGGGGGGTACGAGCAGTACTTC. Encoded protein: CASSYSGGYEQYF.

In its sample, this clonotype ranks as medium-sized. The chain couples TRBV7-9 to TRBJ2-5; the D is unclear. From germline, CDR1 is SEHNR and CDR2 FQNEAQ (reference sequence). The CDR3 loop spans 15 amino acids. Deletions cut 2 bases from V and 3 bases from J, with 13 bases between. The CDR3 region has the DNA TGTGCCAGCAGCTTATTTGTGGGCAGCGAAGAGACCCAGTACTTC. Translated, it gives CASSLFVGSEETQYF.

Many counts were recorded for this clonotype. A read error may be the cause here, since a much bigger clone is one base away. CDR3: CASSLAVLARLYNEQYF. DNA for the CDR3: TGTGCCAGCAGCTTAGCGGTACTAGCGAGACTCTACAATGAGCAGTACTTC. The chain has TRBV7-9 and TRBJ2-5, with 7 bases that match TRBD2. CDR3 length equals 17 residues. J lost 11 bases, V lost 0 bases, and 18 bases had no gene match. Germline V gene data show CDR1 as SEHNR and CDR2 as FQNEAQ (reference sequence).